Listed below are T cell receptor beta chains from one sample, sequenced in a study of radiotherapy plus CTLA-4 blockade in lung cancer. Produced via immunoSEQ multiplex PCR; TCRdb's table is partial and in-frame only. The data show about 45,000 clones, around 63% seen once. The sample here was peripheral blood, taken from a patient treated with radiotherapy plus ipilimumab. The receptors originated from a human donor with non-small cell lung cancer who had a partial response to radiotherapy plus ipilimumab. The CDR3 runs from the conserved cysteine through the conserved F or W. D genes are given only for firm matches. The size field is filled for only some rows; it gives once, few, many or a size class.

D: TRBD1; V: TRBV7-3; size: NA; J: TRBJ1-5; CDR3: CASSFNGQGNQPQHF; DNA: TGTGCCAGCAGCTTCAACGGACAGGGCAATCAGCCCCAGCATTTT
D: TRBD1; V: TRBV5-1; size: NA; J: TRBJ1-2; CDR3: CASSLETGVYGYTF; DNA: TGCGCCAGCAGCTTGGAGACAGGGGTCTATGGCTACACCTTC
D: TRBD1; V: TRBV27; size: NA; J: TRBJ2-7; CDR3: CASSSRQGTYEQYF; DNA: TGTGCCAGCAGTTCACGACAGGGCACCTACGAGCAGTACTTC
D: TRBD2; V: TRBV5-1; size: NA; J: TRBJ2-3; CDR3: CASSLKLAGGLSDTQYF; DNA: TGCGCCAGCAGCTTGAAACTAGCGGGAGGGTTATCAGATACGCAGTATTTT
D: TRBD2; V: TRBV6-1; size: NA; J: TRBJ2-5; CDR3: CASSGRLARPVKETQYF; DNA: TGTGCCAGCAGTGGGAGACTAGCGAGACCCGTGAAGGAGACCCAGTACTTC
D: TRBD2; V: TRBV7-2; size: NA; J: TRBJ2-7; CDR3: CASSLVSGGPHEQYF; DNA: TGTGCCAGCAGCTTAGTTAGCGGGGGGCCCCACGAGCAGTACTTC
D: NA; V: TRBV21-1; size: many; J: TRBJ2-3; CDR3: CASSMASGRGADTQYF; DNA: TGTGCCAGCAGCATGGCTAGCGGGAGGGGTGCAGATACGCAGTATTTT
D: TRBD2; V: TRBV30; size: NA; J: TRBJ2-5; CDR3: CAWSEASGVGETQYF; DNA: TGTGCCTGGAGTGAGGCTAGCGGGGTCGGAGAGACCCAGTACTTC
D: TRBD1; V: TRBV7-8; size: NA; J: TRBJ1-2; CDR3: CASSPGGRILGGYTF; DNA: TGTGCCAGCAGCCCAGGGGGACGAATACTTGGAGGCTACACCTTC
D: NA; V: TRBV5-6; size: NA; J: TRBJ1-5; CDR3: CASSLAREQPQHF; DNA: TGTGCCAGCAGCTTGGCCCGGGAACAGCCCCAGCATTTT
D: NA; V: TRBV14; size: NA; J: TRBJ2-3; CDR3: CASSQSRRQRDTQYF; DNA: TGTGCCAGCAGCCAAAGCCGGCGACAACGAGATACGCAGTATTTT
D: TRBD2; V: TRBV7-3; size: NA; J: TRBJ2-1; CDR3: CASSSRIAGPTDEQFF; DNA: TGTGCCAGCAGCTCCCGGATAGCGGGACCGACCGATGAGCAGTTCTTC
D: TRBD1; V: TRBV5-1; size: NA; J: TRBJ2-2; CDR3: CASSKGQTGELFF; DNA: TGCGCCAGCAGCAAGGGACAGACCGGGGAGCTGTTTTTT
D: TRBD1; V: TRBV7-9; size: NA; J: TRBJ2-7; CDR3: CASSSNRDRNLAYEQYF; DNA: TGTGCCAGCAGCTCGAACCGGGACAGGAACTTAGCCTACGAGCAGTACTTC
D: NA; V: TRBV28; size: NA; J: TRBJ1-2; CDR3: CASSLTELGYGYTF; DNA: TGTGCCAGCAGTTTGACAGAGCTTGGCTATGGCTACACCTTC
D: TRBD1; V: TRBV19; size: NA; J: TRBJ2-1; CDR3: CASSIGQGDNNEQFF; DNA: TGTGCCAGTAGTATCGGACAGGGGGACAACAATGAGCAGTTCTTC
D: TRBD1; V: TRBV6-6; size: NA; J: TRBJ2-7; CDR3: CASSYSRQGYEQYF; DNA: TGTGCCAGCAGTTACTCGAGACAGGGATACGAGCAGTACTTC
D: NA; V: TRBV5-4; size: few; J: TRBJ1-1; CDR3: CASSGTRGVIDTEAFF; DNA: TGTGCCAGCAGCGGTACCAGGGGTGTGATTGACACTGAAGCTTTCTTT
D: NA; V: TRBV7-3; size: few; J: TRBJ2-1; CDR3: CASSSQQATYNEQFF; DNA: TGTGCCAGCAGCTCTCAGCAGGCCACCTACAATGAGCAGTTCTTC
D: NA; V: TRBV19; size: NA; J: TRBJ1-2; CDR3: CASSTRGADGYTF; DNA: TGTGCCAGTAGTACCCGGGGGGCCGATGGCTACACCTTC
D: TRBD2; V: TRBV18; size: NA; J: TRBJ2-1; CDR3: CASSPRGPSGSKEQFF; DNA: TGTGCCAGCTCACCGAGGGGGCCTAGCGGGAGCAAAGAGCAGTTCTTC
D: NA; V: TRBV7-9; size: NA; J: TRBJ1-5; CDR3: CASSWGEASNQPQHF; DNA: TGTGCCAGCAGCTGGGGCGAGGCTAGCAATCAGCCCCAGCATTTT
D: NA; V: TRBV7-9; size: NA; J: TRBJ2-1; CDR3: CARRQRDRGGLPYNEQFF; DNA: TGTGCCAGGAGACAAAGGGATAGGGGGGGGCTGCCCTACAATGAGCAGTTCTTC
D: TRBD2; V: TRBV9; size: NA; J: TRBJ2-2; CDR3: CASSLKAGPSSGELFF; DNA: TGTGCCAGCAGCCTGAAAGCGGGACCTTCTTCCGGGGAGCTGTTTTTT
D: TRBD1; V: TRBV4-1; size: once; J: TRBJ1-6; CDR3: CASSYRTGAKDSPLHF; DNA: TGCGCCAGCAGCTACAGGACAGGGGCTAAGGATTCACCCCTCCACTTT
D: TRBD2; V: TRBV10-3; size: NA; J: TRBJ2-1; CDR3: CAISGGTSGTSSYNEQFF; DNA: TGTGCCATCAGCGGAGGGACTAGCGGGACCAGCTCCTACAATGAGCAGTTCTTC
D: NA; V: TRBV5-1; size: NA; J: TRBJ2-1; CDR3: CASSPTGDSRYNEQFF; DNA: TGCGCCAGCTCCCCGACCGGGGACTCTCGGTACAATGAGCAGTTCTTC
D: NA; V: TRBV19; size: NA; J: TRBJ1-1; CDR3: CASSIDTIGEPETEAFF; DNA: TGTGCCAGTAGTATCGATACGATTGGAGAACCAGAAACTGAAGCTTTCTTT
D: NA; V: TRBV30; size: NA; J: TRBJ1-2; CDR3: CAWNGGSHGYTF; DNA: TGTGCCTGGAACGGGGGTAGCCATGGCTACACCTTC
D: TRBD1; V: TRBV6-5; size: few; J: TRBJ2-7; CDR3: CASSYSQGGGYEQYF; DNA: TGTGCCAGCAGTTACTCCCAAGGGGGCGGCTACGAGCAGTACTTC
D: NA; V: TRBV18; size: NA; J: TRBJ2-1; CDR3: CASSPSEIMYEQFF; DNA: TGTGCCAGCTCACCATCTGAGATTATGTATGAGCAGTTCTTC
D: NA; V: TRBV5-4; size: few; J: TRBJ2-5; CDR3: CASSLPGEKETQYF; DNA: TGTGCCAGCAGCTTGCCGGGAGAAAAGGAGACCCAGTACTTC
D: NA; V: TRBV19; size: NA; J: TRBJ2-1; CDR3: CASSIFTPLRGAYNEQFF; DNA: TGTGCCAGTAGTATTTTCACCCCGCTCAGGGGTGCATACAATGAGCAGTTCTTC
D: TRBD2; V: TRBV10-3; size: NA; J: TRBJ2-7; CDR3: CAISASGASSYEQYF; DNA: TGTGCCATCAGTGCAAGCGGGGCCAGCTCCTACGAGCAGTACTTC
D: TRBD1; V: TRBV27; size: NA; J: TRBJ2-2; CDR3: CASSLTGTVNTGELFF; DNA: TGTGCCAGCAGTTTAACCGGGACAGTCAACACCGGGGAGCTGTTTTTT
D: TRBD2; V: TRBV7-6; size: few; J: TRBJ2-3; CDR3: CASSLEWRGGTDTQYF; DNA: TGTGCCAGCAGCTTAGAATGGCGGGGGGGCACAGATACGCAGTATTTT
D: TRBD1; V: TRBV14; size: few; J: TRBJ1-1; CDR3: CASSPTDRGETEAFF; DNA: TGTGCCAGCAGCCCTACCGACAGGGGTGAAACTGAAGCTTTCTTT
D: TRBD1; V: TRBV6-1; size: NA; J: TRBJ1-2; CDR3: CASSDLSPGQSFFYGYTF; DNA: TGTGCCAGCAGTGACCTCTCCCCGGGACAGAGTTTTTTCTATGGCTACACCTTC
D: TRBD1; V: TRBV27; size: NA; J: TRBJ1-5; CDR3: CATRQGGLVGQPQHF; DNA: TGTGCCACCAGACAGGGAGGGTTGGTAGGTCAGCCCCAGCATTTT
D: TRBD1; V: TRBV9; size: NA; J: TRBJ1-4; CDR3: CASSVDQGANEKLFF; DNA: TGTGCCAGCAGCGTAGACCAGGGGGCTAATGAAAAACTGTTTTTT
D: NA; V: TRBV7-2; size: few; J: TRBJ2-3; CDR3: CASSLLGGRDTQYF; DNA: TGTGCCAGCAGCCTGTTAGGAGGGAGGGATACGCAGTATTTT
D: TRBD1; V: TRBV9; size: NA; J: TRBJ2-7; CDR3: CASSVGGGGEQYF; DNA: TGTGCCAGCAGCGTAGGAGGGGGCGGCGAGCAGTACTTC